This is a list of T cell receptor beta chains from one sample in a study of Ad26.COV2.S vaccination and SARS-CoV-2 variants. The protocol was immunoSEQ multiplex PCR, while the TCRdb copy is restricted to in-frame clones and leaves out a portion. The table lists roughly 510,000 clones, 87% of them singletons. The sequenced sample was peripheral blood, obtained in a trial of Ad26.COV2.S vaccine versus placebo. These receptors were taken from a person between 18 and 60 years old who received the Ad26.COV2.S COVID-19 vaccine or a placebo. Both conserved end residues are part of each CDR3. The D gene is left open where the match is weak. Where a row states a size, it is once, few, many or the class of an expanded clone; other rows omit it.

>TRBJ2-1|-|TRBV11-2|-
CASSLVPFQTTSYNEQFF
TGTGCCAGCAGCTTAGTACCCTTCCAGACGACGTCCTACAATGAGCAGTTCTTC
>TRBJ2-1|few|TRBV7-9|TRBD2
CASSFGLAASYNEQFF
TGTGCCAGCAGCTTTGGACTAGCGGCTTCCTACAATGAGCAGTTCTTC
>TRBJ2-5|-|TRBV11-2|-
CASRPQGRARGETQYF
TGTGCCAGCAGACCACAAGGCCGGGCCCGGGGGGAGACCCAGTACTTC
>TRBJ2-7|-|TRBV20-1|-
CSARRISQYF
TGCAGTGCTAGGAGGATCTCGCAGTACTTC
>TRBJ2-1|-|TRBV12-3/TRBV12-4|-
CASSTHSKGEQFF
TGTGCCAGCAGTACCCACTCCAAGGGCGAGCAGTTCTTC
>TRBJ1-6|-|TRBV19|-
CASSQAGVGNSPLHF
TGTGCCAGTAGTCAGGCAGGGGTCGGAAATTCACCCCTCCACTTT
>TRBJ2-1|-|TRBV11-2|TRBD1
CASSAMTTGGFNEQFF
TGTGCCAGCAGCGCGATGACGACAGGGGGCTTCAATGAGCAGTTCTTC
>TRBJ2-1|-|TRBV5-4|-
CASSLQYEQFF
TGTGCCAGCAGCTTGCAGTATGAGCAGTTCTTC
>TRBJ2-7|once|TRBV5-1|-
CASSLGSHEQYF
TGCGCCAGCAGCTTGGGAAGCCACGAGCAGTACTTC
>TRBJ2-7|-|TRBV7-8|TRBD2
CASSLRIGGSGRADYEQYF
TGTGCCAGCAGCTTACGGATTGGAGGGAGCGGGAGGGCCGACTACGAGCAGTACTTC
>TRBJ2-2|-|TRBV27|-
CASSEVPGRGGELFF
TGTGCCAGCAGTGAGGTTCCAGGTCGTGGCGGGGAGCTGTTTTTT
>TRBJ2-5|-|TRBV19|TRBD2
CASSMEAGLEETQYF
TGTGCCAGTAGTATGGAGGCGGGACTAGAAGAGACCCAGTACTTC
>TRBJ2-1|-|TRBV27|TRBD2
CASRFSGVGSYNEQFF
TGTGCCAGCAGATTTAGCGGGGTGGGCTCCTACAATGAGCAGTTCTTC
>TRBJ2-7|-|TRBV11-2|-
CASSFSNEQYF
TGTGCCAGCAGCTTCTCCAACGAGCAGTACTTC
>TRBJ2-1|-|TRBV3-1/TRBV3-2|TRBD2
CASSPGLAVSSYNEQFF
TGTGCCAGCAGCCCGGGACTAGCGGTAAGCTCCTACAATGAGCAGTTCTTC
>TRBJ1-5|-|TRBV18|-
CASSPSGGKSNQPQHF
TGTGCCAGCTCACCAAGTGGGGGAAAGAGCAATCAGCCCCAGCATTTT
>TRBJ2-4|-|TRBV21-1|-
CASSLLGSGQGDTKNIQYF
TGTGCCAGCAGTCTATTAGGATCCGGACAGGGGGATACCAAAAACATTCAGTACTTC
>TRBJ2-5|once|TRBV6-1|TRBD2
CASSALTSGRAGETQYF
TGTGCCAGCAGTGCCCTGACTAGCGGGAGGGCCGGGGAGACCCAGTACTTC
>TRBJ2-5|-|TRBV11-2|TRBD2
CASSPSGGQETQYF
TGTGCCAGCAGCCCCTCGGGGGGTCAAGAGACCCAGTACTTC
>TRBJ2-1|-|TRBV30|-
CAWRVSGGEYNEQFF
TGTGCCTGGAGGGTTTCGGGGGGCGAATACAATGAGCAGTTCTTC